This T cell receptor (beta chain) was identified during a study of shared T cell receptors in the human thymus. Assay used: immunoSEQ multiplex PCR; TCRdb lists only in-frame clones, some missing. The table records hundreds of thousands of clones, around 95% of them present only once. Germline values: CDR1 KGHSH, CDR2 LQKENI. This CDR3 contains 15 residues. After removal of 3 bases from V and 1 base from J, the junction contained 0 bases not matched to a gene. This TCR derives from a human donor. The sequencing sample was made of thymocytes. This chain links TRBV18 with TRBJ1-5; the match to TRBD1 covers 10 bases. The CDR3 here is CASSPTGGSNQPQHF. In nucleotides, the CDR3 is TGTGCCAGCTCACCGACAGGGGGCAGCAATCAGCCCCAGCATTTT.